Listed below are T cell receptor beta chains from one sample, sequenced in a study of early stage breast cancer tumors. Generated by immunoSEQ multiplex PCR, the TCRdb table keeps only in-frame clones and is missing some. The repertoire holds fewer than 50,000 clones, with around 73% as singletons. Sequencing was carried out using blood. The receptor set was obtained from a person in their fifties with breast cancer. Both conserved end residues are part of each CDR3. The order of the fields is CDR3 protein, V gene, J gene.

CDR3: CASSRRDRPSNYGYTF
V: TRBV27
J: TRBJ1-2

CDR3: CASSPRGDFYGYTF
V: TRBV19
J: TRBJ1-2

CDR3: CASSHARDRGADTQYF
V: TRBV4-2
J: TRBJ2-3

CDR3: CASSLVTGGNTIYF
V: TRBV5-6
J: TRBJ1-3

CDR3: CASSQAAGGPGRQYF
V: TRBV7-9
J: TRBJ2-5

CDR3: CASTRAGRAPEAFF
V: TRBV5-1
J: TRBJ1-1

CDR3: CASSGSNRGGLNTGELFF
V: TRBV6-1
J: TRBJ2-2

CDR3: CASGQVDNEKLFF
V: TRBV6-1
J: TRBJ1-4

CDR3: CASSLSGRGWETQYF
V: TRBV4-1
J: TRBJ2-5

CDR3: CASSPGPVLGYTF
V: TRBV11-2
J: TRBJ1-2

CDR3: CASSLAGVLSSYNSPLHF
V: TRBV5-1
J: TRBJ1-6

CDR3: CASSLVHRGWEQYF
V: TRBV5-6
J: TRBJ2-7

CDR3: CASSKGQGFMENSPLHF
V: TRBV5-1
J: TRBJ1-6

CDR3: CASSATGGNSPLHF
V: TRBV25-1
J: TRBJ1-6

CDR3: CVEGGLFF
V: TRBV14
J: TRBJ1-4

CDR3: CASSSSGLGGWQFF
V: TRBV6-1
J: TRBJ2-1

CDR3: CASSESGMNTGELFF
V: TRBV10-1
J: TRBJ2-2

CDR3: CASSPQNYGYTF
V: TRBV18
J: TRBJ1-2

CDR3: CASSLDRGRGGYTF
V: TRBV28
J: TRBJ1-2

CDR3: CASGEGTSFEQYF
V: TRBV5-1
J: NA

CDR3: CAWSWGGETQYF
V: TRBV30
J: TRBJ2-5